One and the same sample provided the 4 T cell receptor beta chains below, sequenced in a study of T cells in localized non-small cell lung cancer (dated by TCRdb to the early 2020s). Library creation used the immunoSEQ multiplex PCR assay. TCRdb carries this immuneACCESS record with in-frame sequences only. Its versions omit some clonotypes, under half of them owing to an unresolved V gene in the studies checked, with the rest unexplained. The sample table contains over 50,000 clones; only one count was recorded for 75% to 90% of them. The ten largest clonotypes hold just under 2% of the sample. The sequencing used peripheral blood, collected before any cancer treatment. Receptor source: a woman aged 40-75 years with stage I lung adenocarcinoma.

This chain uses TRBV2 with TRBJ2-6, with 8 bases that match TRBD1. The CDR3 covers 18 residues. Germline lookup yields CDR1 SNHLY and CDR2 FYNNEI. The V and J ends lost 8 bases and 0 bases, in that order; junction bases with no gene match: 12. The CDR3 bases are TGTGCCAGCGGGGGCAGGACAGGGTGGAGCTCTGGGGCCAACGTCCTGACTTTC. Protein: CASGGRTGWSSGANVLTF.

The gene calls are TRBV10-3 and TRBJ2-1; TRBD1 matches 8 bases. V lost 7 bases, J lost 7 bases, and 9 bases stayed unmatched. Per germline, CDR1 ENHRY and CDR2 SYGVKD. This CDR3 is built from 14 residues. In DNA form, the CDR3 reads TGTGCCATCACAGGGGGCATAGCAGAAAATGAGCAGTTCTTC. Translated, it gives CAITGGIAENEQFF.

The chain joins TRBV27 to TRBJ1-2, with unresolved D. The CDR3 runs to 15 residues. V lost 4 bases and J 2 bases, leaving 14 bases between the germline ends. Germline-derived CDR1 and CDR2 are MNHEY and SMNVEV (reference sequence). The CDR3 spells CASSSAGAENYGYTF. The CDR3 DNA follows: TGTGCCAGCAGTTCGGCGGGAGCGGAAAACTATGGCTACACCTTC.

This chain joins TRBV28 and TRBJ2-7; TRBD2 matches 10 bases. V was pared by 8 bases and J by 1 base, with 8 bases of the junction left unmatched. CDR1 and CDR2 from the germline V gene are MDHEN and SYDVKM. The CDR3 has 15 amino acids. The CDR3 DNA sequence: TGTGCCAGCCGGGAGGCTAGCGGGGGATCCTACGAGCAGTACTTC. Amino acid sequence: CASREASGGSYEQYF.